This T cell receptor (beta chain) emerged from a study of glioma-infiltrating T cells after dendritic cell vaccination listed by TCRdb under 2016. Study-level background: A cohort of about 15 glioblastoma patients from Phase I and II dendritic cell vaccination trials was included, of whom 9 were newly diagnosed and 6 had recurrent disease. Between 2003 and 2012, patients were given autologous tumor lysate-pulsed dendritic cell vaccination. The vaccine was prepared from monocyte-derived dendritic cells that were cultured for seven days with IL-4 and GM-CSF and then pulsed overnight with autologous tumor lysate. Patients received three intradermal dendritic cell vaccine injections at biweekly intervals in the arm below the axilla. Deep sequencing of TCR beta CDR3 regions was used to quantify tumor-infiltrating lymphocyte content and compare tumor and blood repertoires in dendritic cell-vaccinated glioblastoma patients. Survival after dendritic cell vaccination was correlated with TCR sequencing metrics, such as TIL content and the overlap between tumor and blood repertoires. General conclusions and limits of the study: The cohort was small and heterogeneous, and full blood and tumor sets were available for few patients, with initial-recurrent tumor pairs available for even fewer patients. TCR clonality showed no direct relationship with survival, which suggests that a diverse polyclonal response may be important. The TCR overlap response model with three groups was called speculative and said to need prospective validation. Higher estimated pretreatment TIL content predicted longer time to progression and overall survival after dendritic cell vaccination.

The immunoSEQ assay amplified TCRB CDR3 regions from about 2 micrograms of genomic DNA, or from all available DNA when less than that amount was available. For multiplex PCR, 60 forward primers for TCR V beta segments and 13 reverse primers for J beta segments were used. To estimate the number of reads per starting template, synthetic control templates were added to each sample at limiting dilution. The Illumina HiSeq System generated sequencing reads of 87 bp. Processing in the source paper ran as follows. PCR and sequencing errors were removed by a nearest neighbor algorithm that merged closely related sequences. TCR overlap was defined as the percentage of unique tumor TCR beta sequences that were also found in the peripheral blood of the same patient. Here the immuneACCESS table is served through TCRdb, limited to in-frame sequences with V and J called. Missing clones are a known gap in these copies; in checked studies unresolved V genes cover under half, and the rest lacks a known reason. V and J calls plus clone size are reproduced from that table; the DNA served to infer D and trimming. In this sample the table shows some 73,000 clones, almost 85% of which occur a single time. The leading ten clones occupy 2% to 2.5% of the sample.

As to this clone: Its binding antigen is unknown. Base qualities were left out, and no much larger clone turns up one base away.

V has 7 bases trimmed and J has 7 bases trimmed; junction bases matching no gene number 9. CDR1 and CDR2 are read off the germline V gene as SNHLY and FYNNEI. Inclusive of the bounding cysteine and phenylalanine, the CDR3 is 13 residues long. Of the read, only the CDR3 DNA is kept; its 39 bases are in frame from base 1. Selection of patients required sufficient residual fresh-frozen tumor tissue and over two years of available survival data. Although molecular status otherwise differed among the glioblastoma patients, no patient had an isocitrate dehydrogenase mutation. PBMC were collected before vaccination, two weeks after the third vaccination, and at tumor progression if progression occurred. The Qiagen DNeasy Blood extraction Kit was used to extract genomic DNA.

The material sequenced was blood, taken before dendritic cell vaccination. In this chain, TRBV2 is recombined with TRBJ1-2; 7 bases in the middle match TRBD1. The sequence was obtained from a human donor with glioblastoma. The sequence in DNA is TGTGCCAGCATTTTTGGGGGACAGATTGGCTACACCTTC. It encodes CASIFGGQIGYTF. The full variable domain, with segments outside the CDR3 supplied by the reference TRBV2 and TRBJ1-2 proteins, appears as EPEVTQTPSHQVTQMGQEVILRCVPISNHLYFYWYRQILGQKVEFLVSFYNNEISEKSEIFDDQFSVERPDGSNFTLKIRSTKLEDSAMYFCASIFGGQIGYTFGSGTRLTVV.